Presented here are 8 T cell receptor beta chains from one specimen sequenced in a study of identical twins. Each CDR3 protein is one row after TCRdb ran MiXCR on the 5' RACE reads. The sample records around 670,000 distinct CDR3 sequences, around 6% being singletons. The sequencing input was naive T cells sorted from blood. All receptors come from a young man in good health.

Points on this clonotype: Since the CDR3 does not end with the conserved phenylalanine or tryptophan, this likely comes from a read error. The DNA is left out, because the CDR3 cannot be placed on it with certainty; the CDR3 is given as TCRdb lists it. The CDR3 is CASSLYLGDTQYI. J is TRBJ2-3 and V is TRBV5-1. Germline CDR1 is SGHRS and CDR2 is YFSETQ. The CDR3 spans 13 residues, counting both ends.

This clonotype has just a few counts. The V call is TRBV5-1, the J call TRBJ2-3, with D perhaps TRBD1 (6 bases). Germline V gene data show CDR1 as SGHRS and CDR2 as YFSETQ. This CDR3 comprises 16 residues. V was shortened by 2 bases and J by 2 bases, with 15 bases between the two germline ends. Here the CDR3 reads CASSLPGQRITDTQYF. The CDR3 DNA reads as TGCGCCAGCAGCTTACCCGGACAGAGAATCACAGATACGCAGTATTTT.

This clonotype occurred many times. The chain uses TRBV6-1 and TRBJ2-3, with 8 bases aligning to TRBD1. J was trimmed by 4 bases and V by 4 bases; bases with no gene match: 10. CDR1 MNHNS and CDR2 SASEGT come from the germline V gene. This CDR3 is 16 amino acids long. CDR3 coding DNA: TGTGCCAGCAGTGTCCAGGGGGCTACTTACGCAGATACGCAGTATTTT. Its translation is CASSVQGATYADTQYF.

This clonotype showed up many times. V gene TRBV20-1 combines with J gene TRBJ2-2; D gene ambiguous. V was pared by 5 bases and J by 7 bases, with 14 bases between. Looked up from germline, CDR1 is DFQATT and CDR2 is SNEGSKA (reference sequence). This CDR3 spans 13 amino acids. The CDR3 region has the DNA TGCAGTGCTCTGCACGGAGCTTACGGGGAGCTGTTTTTT. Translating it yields CSALHGAYGELFF.

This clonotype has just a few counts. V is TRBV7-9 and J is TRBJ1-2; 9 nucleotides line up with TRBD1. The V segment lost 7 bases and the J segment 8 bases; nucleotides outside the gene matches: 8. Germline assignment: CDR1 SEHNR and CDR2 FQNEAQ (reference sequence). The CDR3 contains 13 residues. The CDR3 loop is CASTRQGVRGYTF. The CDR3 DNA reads TGTGCCAGCACCCGACAGGGGGTGAGAGGCTACACCTTC.

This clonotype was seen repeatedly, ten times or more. The chain's CDR3 is CASSLEIGDGSYEQYF. CDR3 in DNA: TGCGCCAGCAGCTTAGAAATCGGGGACGGATCCTACGAGCAGTACTTC. This rearrangement joins TRBV5-1 to TRBJ2-7; D is tentatively TRBD1 or TRBD2 (5 bases each). V was trimmed by 2 bases and J by 1 base, leaving 16 bases between them. The CDR3 is 16 amino acids. CDR1 is SGHRS and CDR2 is YFSETQ in the germline V gene.

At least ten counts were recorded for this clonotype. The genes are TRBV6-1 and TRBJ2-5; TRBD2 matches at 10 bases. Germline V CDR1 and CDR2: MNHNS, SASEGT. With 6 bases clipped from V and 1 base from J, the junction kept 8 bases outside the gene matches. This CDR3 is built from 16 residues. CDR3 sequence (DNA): TGTGCCAGCAGACCATCACTAGCGGGGATCCAAGAGACCCAGTACTTC. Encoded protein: CASRPSLAGIQETQYF.

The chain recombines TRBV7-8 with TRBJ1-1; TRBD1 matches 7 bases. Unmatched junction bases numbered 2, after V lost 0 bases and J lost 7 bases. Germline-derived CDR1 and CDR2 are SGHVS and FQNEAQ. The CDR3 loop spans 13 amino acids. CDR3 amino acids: CASSLAGQYEAFF. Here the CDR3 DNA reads TGTGCCAGCAGCTTAGCGGGACAGTATGAAGCTTTCTTT.